A single sample is the source of the 24 T cell receptor beta chains below, sequenced in a study of vaccination and CD4 T cells after COVID-19. Cultured CD4+ T-cell DNA underwent Oncomine TCR Beta short-read sequencing. TCRdb fed the PCR reads into MiXCR, producing one record per CDR3 protein. Seen here are about 23,000 distinct CDR3 sequences, about 67% observed once, and the top ten hold roughly a fifth. For these receptors, no antigen is known. Treatment indicated: roughly 11-day PBMC culture with coronavirus spike peptide pools or control peptides (ViraFEST assay). This material consisted of CD4+ T cells from blood, cultured in vitro, taken after SARS-CoV-2 vaccination. The receptor set was obtained from a human donor who received a COVID-19 vaccine.

This clonotype was seen only a few times. The V call is TRBV20-1, the J call TRBJ2-3, with TRBD2 matching 8 bases. CDR1 DFQATT and CDR2 SNEGSKA come from the germline V gene (reference sequence). The ends lost 1 base at V and 0 bases at J; junction bases unmatched: 3. This CDR3 comprises 15 residues. The CDR3 loop reads CSARGQRGSTDTQYF. The CDR3, as DNA: TGCAGTGCTAGAGGCCAGCGGGGGAGCACAGATACGCAGTATTTT.

This rearrangement joins TRBV11-3 to TRBJ2-5; 7 bases line up with TRBD2. The germline CDR1 and CDR2 sequences are SGHNT and YENEEA. Trimming removed 3 bases from V and 5 bases from J; junction bases left unmatched: 6. The length of the CDR3 is 14 residues. The CDR3 loop is CASSFELARETQYF. As DNA, the CDR3 is TGTGCCAGCAGCTTCGAACTAGCGCGGGAGACCCAGTACTTC.

The chain links TRBV5-1 to TRBJ2-5; 8 bases are a match to TRBD2. From germline, CDR1 is SGHRS and CDR2 YFSETQ. This CDR3 is 14 amino acids long. The V gene end was trimmed by 0 bases and the J gene end by 3 bases; junction bases not matched to a gene: 1. The CDR3 spells CASSLAGGEETQYF. The CDR3 coding sequence is TGCGCCAGCAGCTTGGCCGGGGGGGAAGAGACCCAGTACTTC.

The rearrangement uses TRBV24-1 and TRBJ1-6; no definite D call. Deletions cut 5 bases from V and 1 base from J, with 14 bases between. Germline values: CDR1 KGHDR, CDR2 SFDVKD. This CDR3 comprises 17 residues. The CDR3 protein is CATSGGRLGSYNSPLHF. In DNA, the CDR3 is TGTGCCACCAGTGGCGGACGGCTGGGGTCCTATAATTCACCCCTCCACTTT.

The chain combines TRBV2 with TRBJ1-3; D possibly corresponds to TRBD1 (6 bases). Trimming pared 6 bases from V and 1 base from J, leaving 10 bases between. This CDR3 has 14 amino acids. CDR1 is SNHLY, CDR2 FYNNEI, per germline. CDR3 sequence reads: CASRMTGSGNTIYF. CDR3 bases: TGTGCCAGCAGAATGACAGGTTCTGGAAACACCATATATTTT. Drawing the rest from reference TRBV2 and TRBJ1-3, the complete variable domain is EPEVTQTPSHQVTQMGQEVILRCVPISNHLYFYWYRQILGQKVEFLVSFYNNEISEKSEIFDDQFSVERPDGSNFTLKIRSTKLEDSAMYFCASRMTGSGNTIYFGEGSWLTVV.

The chain has TRBV30 and TRBJ2-1, with 8 bases aligning to TRBD1. Per germline, CDR1 GTSNPN and CDR2 SVGIG (reference sequence). V was clipped by 6 bases and J by 3 bases; unmatched bases: 13. This CDR3 region has 16 residues. Here the CDR3 DNA reads TGTGCCTGCAGGGGGCGACTCATACGGGACTACAATGAGCAGTTCTTC. It specifies CACRGRLIRDYNEQFF.

The chain uses TRBV30 and TRBJ2-1; tentatively, D is TRBD1 or TRBD2 (6 bases each). Germline-derived CDR1 and CDR2 are GTSNPN and SVGIG (reference sequence). Trimming removed 7 bases from V and 0 bases from J, with 19 bases in between. The CDR3 extends over 16 amino acids. CDR3 in amino acids: CAYVGGRPSSYNEQFF. CDR3 sequence (DNA): TGTGCCTACGTGGGGGGCAGGCCGAGCTCCTACAATGAGCAGTTCTTC.

The gene calls are TRBV27 and TRBJ1-1; D is unresolved. Germline V gene lookup returns CDR1 MNHEY and CDR2 SMNVEV (reference sequence). The V end was cut by 4 bases, the J end by 0 bases, with 12 bases between. The CDR3 sequence is 15 residues long. Here the CDR3 DNA reads TGTGCCAGCAGTTCCGGTGGCTCCATGAACACTGAAGCTTTCTTT. Protein: CASSSGGSMNTEAFF.

The rearrangement joins TRBV20-1 to TRBJ2-3, with 7 bases that match TRBD2. CDR1 DFQATT and CDR2 SNEGSKA come from the germline V gene (reference sequence). Trimming removed 3 bases from V and 5 bases from J; junction bases left unmatched: 5. This CDR3 contains 13 residues. CDR3 in DNA: TGCAGTGCTAGCGGGGGGTACGGAGATACGCAGTATTTT. Translating it yields CSASGGYGDTQYF.

This sequence joins TRBV6-2 or TRBV6-3 and TRBJ1-2, with D possibly TRBD1 on 5 matching bases. Trimming took 2 bases from V and 4 from J, leaving 11 bases between them. Germline-derived CDR1 and CDR2 are MNHEY and SVGEGT. CDR3 length equals 14 residues. The CDR3 DNA follows: TGTGCCAGCAGTTACCGGGGACCCACCTATGGCTACACCTTC. Its translation: CASSYRGPTYGYTF.

The genes are TRBV15 and TRBJ2-2; D perhaps matches TRBD1 (6 bases). Germline CDR1 is LNHNV and CDR2 is YYDKDF (reference sequence). Trimming cost V 0 bases and J 3 bases, with 11 bases left between them. The CDR3 consists of 16 residues. The CDR3 spells CATSREGRGDTGELFF. Here the CDR3 DNA reads TGTGCCACCAGCAGAGAAGGCAGGGGAGACACCGGGGAGCTGTTTTTT.

This clonotype has only a few counts. The rearrangement joins TRBV20-1 to TRBJ2-1; D tentatively fits TRBD1 or TRBD2 (5 bases each). Trimming took off 1 base at V and 5 bases at J, with 15 bases between the two ends. Per the germline V gene, CDR1 is DFQATT and CDR2 is SNEGSKA (reference sequence). The CDR3 loop spans 15 amino acids. The CDR3 region has the DNA TGCAGTGCTAGAGCGCCGGGGCCTTGGAACAATGAGCAGTTCTTC. It codes for CSARAPGPWNNEQFF.

V usage is TRBV12-5 and J usage is TRBJ2-5; TRBD2 matches 10 bases. Germline V gene sequence: CDR1 LGHNT, CDR2 FRNRAP. This CDR3 is built from 15 residues. Germline trimming cut 5 bases from V and 5 bases from J; bases unmatched to any gene: 8. CDR3: CASGTPSGGGETQYF. CDR3 in DNA: TGTGCTAGTGGTACCCCTAGCGGGGGAGGGGAGACCCAGTACTTC.

This clonotype was detected a few times. This chain uses TRBV7-2 with TRBJ1-2; D uncertain. Germline CDR1 reads SGHTA; CDR2 reads FQGNSA. The V end was cut by 5 bases, the J end by 8 bases, with 21 bases between. This CDR3 contains 15 residues. For the CDR3, the DNA is TGTGCCAGCAGCCTGCGTGAGGGCGGACTTCGGGGCTACACCTTC. Protein sequence: CASSLREGGLRGYTF. Full variable domain (outside the CDR3, taken from reference TRBV7-2 and TRBJ1-2): GAGVSQSPSNKVTEKGKDVELRCDPISGHTALYWYRQSLGQGLEFLIYFQGNSAPDKSGLPSDRFSAERTGGSVSTLTIQRTQQEDSAVYLCASSLREGGLRGYTFGSGTRLTVV.

The chain combines TRBV4-1 with TRBJ2-5, with TRBD2 matching 11 bases. After removal of 6 bases from V and 5 bases from J, the junction contained 8 bases not matched to a gene. There are 15 residues in the CDR3. Germline CDR1 MGHRA, CDR2 YSYEKL. CDR3 DNA sequence: TGCGCCAGCAGGCTTAGCGGGGGGGCGGGGGAGACCCAGTACTTC. Its translation is CASRLSGGAGETQYF.

The V gene is TRBV20-1, the J gene TRBJ2-5, with 8 bases matching TRBD1. CDR3 length equals 16 residues. With V trimmed by 3 bases and J by 2 bases, 11 bases remained unmatched. Germline V gene sequence: CDR1 DFQATT, CDR2 SNEGSKA (reference sequence). Here the CDR3 reads CSASPPGTGTQETQYF. The CDR3, as DNA: TGCAGTGCTAGTCCCCCCGGGACAGGCACTCAAGAGACCCAGTACTTC.

This clonotype was found a few times. The chain recombines TRBV10-3 with TRBJ1-1; D remains unclear. CDR1 ENHRY and CDR2 SYGVKD come from the germline V gene. The CDR3 is made up of 12 amino acids. V lost 0 bases, J lost 8 bases, and 7 bases lay in between. CDR3 nucleotides: TGTGCCATCAGTGAGTCGGGTTTCGAAGCTTTCTTT. Translation: CAISESGFEAFF.

V usage is TRBV5-3 and J usage is TRBJ2-4; D is undetermined. TRBV5-3 has ORF status, its function being uncertain. This CDR3 has 13 amino acids. Trimming removed 5 bases at V and 0 bases at J, with 6 bases between. The DNA of the CDR3 is TGTGCCAGAAGGCGACTAGCCAAAAACATTCAGTACTTC. As protein: CARRRLAKNIQYF.

This clonotype was picked up one time. The chain recombines TRBV20-1 with TRBJ2-3; possible D gene TRBD2, 5 bases. Per the germline V gene, CDR1 is DFQATT and CDR2 is SNEGSKA (reference sequence). This CDR3 contains 14 residues. Trimming left V 2 bases short and J 4 bases short, with 13 bases between. The CDR3 is CSARPTGVADTQYF. CDR3 in DNA: TGCAGTGCTAGACCAACCGGGGTGGCAGATACGCAGTATTTT.

V and J are TRBV7-9 and TRBJ2-5; D uncertain. The V gene lost 2 bases and the J gene lost 5 bases, with 12 bases spanning the gap. The CDR3 has 14 amino acids. Germline CDR1 is SEHNR and CDR2 is FQNEAQ (reference sequence). DNA for the CDR3: TGTGCCAGCAGCTTAAGACGTGGATCCGAGACCCAGTACTTC. This encodes CASSLRRGSETQYF.

CDR3: CASRMTGGEWTGELFF. CDR3 bases: TGTGCCAGCAGAATGACAGGGGGCGAATGGACCGGGGAGCTGTTTTTT. The V gene is TRBV2, the J gene TRBJ2-2; 10 bases are a match to TRBD1. Germline lookup yields CDR1 SNHLY and CDR2 FYNNEI. This CDR3 is 16 amino acids long. V trimming: 6 bases; J trimming: 5 bases; junction bases outside the gene matches: 9.

The chain recombines TRBV19 with TRBJ1-4, with D hard to call. In germline, CDR1 is LNHDA, CDR2 SQIVND (reference sequence). The CDR3 extends over 15 amino acids. V gave up 3 bases and J gave up 0 bases, with 8 bases separating them. CDR3 region: CASSIRTSTNEKLFF. CDR3 sequence (DNA): TGTGCCAGTAGTATCCGGACCTCAACTAATGAAAAACTGTTTTTT.

J is TRBJ2-1 and V is TRBV24-1, with 7 positions matching TRBD1. CDR1 and CDR2 (germline): KGHDR, SFDVKD. There are 16 residues in the CDR3. With 1 base clipped from V and 4 bases from J, the junction kept 6 bases outside the gene matches. CDR3 loop: CATSDFKGTVYNEQFF. The CDR3, as DNA: TGTGCCACCAGTGATTTTAAAGGGACAGTTTACAATGAGCAGTTCTTC.

The chain uses TRBV6-1 and TRBJ2-7; possibly TRBD2 for D (6 bases). The CDR3 loop spans 13 amino acids. Germline-derived CDR1 and CDR2 are MNHNS and SASEGT. Trimming left V 8 bases short and J 3 bases short, with 14 bases between. The CDR3 coding sequence is TGTGCCAGCGCCGGGAGCATCAGCTACGAGCAGTACTTC. Residues: CASAGSISYEQYF.